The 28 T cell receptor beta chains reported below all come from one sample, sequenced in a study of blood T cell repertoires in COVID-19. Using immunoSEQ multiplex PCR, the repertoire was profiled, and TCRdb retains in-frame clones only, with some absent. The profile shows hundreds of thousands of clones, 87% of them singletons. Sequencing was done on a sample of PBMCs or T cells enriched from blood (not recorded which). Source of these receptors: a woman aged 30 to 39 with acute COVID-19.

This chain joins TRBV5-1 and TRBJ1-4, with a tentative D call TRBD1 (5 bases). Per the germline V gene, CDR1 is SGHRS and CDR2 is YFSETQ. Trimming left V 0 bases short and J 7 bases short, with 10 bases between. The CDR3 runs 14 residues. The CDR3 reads CASSLVGTPEKLFF. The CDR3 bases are TGCGCCAGCAGCTTGGTCGGGACTCCTGAAAAACTGTTTTTT.

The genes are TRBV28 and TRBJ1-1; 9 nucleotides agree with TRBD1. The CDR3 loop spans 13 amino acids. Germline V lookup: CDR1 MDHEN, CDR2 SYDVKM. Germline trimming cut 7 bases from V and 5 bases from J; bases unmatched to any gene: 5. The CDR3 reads CASMEQGATEAFF. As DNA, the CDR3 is TGTGCCAGCATGGAACAGGGGGCGACTGAAGCTTTCTTT.

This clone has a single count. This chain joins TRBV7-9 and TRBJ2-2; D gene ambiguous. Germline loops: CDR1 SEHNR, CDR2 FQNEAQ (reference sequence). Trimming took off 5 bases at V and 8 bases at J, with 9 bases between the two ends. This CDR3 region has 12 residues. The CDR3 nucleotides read TGTGCCAGCAGCCAGACTCGTGGGGAGCTGTTTTTT. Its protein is CASSQTRGELFF.

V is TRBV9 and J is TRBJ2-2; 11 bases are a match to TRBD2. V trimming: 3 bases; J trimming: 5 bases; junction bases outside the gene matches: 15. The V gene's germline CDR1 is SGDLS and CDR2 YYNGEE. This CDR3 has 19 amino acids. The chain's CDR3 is CASSADPRLAGGLTGELFF. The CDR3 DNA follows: TGTGCCAGCAGCGCAGACCCCCGCCTAGCGGGAGGTCTTACCGGGGAGCTGTTTTTT.

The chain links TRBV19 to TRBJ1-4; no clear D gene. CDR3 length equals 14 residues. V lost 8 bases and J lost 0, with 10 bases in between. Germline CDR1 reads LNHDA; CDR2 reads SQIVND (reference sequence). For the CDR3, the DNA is TGTGCCAGTCACAGCCGAACAACTAATGAAAAACTGTTTTTT. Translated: CASHSRTTNEKLFF.

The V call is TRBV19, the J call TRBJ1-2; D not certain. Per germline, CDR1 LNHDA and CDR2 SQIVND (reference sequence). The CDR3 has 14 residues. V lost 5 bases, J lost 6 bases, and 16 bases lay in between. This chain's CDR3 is CASSALAGYDGYTF. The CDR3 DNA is TGTGCCAGTAGTGCCCTTGCGGGGTACGATGGCTACACCTTC.

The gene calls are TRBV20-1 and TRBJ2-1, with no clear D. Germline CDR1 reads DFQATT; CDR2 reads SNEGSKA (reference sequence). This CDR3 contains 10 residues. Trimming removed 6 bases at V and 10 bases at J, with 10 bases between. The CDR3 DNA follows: TGCAGTGCGACCTCTAGGGAGCAGTTCTTC. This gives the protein CSATSREQFF.

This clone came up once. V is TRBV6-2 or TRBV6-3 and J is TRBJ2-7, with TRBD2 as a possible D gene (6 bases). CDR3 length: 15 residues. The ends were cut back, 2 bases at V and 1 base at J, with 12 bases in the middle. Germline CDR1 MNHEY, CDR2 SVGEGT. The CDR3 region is CASSYGQGGSYEQYF. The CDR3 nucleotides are TGTGCCAGCAGTTACGGGCAGGGAGGTTCCTACGAGCAGTACTTC.

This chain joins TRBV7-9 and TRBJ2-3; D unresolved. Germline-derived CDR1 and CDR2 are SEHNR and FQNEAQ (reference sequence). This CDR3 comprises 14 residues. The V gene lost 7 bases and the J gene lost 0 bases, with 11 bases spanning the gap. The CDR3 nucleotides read TGTGCCAGCACTAGAATTTCTAGCACAGATACGCAGTATTTT. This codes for CASTRISSTDTQYF.

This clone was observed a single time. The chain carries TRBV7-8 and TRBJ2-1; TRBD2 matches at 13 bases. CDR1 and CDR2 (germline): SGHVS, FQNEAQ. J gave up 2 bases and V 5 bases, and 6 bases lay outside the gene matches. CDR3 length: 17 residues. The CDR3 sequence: CASSALTSGRAYNEQFF. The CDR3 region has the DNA TGTGCCAGCAGCGCCCTAACTAGCGGGAGGGCCTACAATGAGCAGTTCTTC.

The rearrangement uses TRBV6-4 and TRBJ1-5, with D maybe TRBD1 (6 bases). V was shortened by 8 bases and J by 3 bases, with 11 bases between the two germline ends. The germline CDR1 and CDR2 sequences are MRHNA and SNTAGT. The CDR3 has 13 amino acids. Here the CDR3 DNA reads TGTGCCAGCTCATGGGACATCAATCAGCCCCAGCATTTT. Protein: CASSWDINQPQHF.

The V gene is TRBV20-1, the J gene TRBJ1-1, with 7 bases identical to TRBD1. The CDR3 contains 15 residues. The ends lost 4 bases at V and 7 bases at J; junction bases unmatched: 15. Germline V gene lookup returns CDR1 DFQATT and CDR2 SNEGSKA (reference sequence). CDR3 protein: CSAIEPGQLSGEAFF. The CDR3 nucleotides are TGCAGTGCTATTGAACCGGGACAGTTATCAGGTGAAGCTTTCTTT.

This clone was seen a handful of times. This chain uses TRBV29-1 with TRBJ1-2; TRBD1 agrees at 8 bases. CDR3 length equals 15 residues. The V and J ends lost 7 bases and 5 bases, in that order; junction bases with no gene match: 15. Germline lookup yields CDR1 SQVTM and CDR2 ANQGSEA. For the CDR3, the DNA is TGCAGCGCGACCGGACAGGGAGGGGTTAGGTATGGCTACACCTTC. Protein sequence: CSATGQGGVRYGYTF.

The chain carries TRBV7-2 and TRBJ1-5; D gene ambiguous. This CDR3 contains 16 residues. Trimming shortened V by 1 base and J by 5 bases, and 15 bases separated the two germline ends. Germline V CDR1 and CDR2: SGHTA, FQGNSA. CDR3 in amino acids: CASSLGGGTGDQPQHF. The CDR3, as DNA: TGTGCCAGCAGCTTAGGGGGAGGAACTGGGGATCAGCCCCAGCATTTT.

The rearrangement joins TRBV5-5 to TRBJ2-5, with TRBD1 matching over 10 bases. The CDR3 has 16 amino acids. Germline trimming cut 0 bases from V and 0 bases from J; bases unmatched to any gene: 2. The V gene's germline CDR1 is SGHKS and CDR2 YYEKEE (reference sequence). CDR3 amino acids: CASSLGTGGNQETQYF. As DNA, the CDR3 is TGTGCCAGCAGCTTGGGGACAGGGGGTAACCAAGAGACCCAGTACTTC.

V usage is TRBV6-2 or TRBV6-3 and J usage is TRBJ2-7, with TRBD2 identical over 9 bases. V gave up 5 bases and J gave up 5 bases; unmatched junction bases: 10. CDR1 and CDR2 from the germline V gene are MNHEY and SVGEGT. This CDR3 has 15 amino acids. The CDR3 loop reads CASSDAGTSINEQYF. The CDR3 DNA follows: TGTGCCAGCAGTGACGCCGGGACTAGCATCAACGAGCAGTACTTC.

In DNA form, the CDR3 reads TGTGCCAGCAGCACCAGCGGAAACCAAGAGACCCAGTACTTC. Protein: CASSTSGNQETQYF. The J gene is TRBJ2-5, the V gene TRBV9, with TRBD2 as a possible D gene (5 bases). Germline V CDR1 and CDR2: SGDLS, YYNGEE. The CDR3 covers 14 residues. V was shortened by 4 bases and J by 0 bases, with 10 bases between the two germline ends.

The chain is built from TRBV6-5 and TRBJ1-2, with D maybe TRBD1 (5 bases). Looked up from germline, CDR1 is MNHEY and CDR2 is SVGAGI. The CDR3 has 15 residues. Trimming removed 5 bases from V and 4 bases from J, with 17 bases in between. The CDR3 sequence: CASSPRPGFGYGYTF. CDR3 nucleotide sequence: TGTGCCAGCAGTCCCCGGCCAGGGTTCGGCTATGGCTACACCTTC.

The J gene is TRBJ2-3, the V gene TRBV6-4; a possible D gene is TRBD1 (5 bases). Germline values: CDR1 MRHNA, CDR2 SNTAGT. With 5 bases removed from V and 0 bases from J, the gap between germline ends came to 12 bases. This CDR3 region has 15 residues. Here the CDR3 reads CASSSIAGSTDTQYF. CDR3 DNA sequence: TGTGCCAGCAGTTCGATAGCAGGGAGCACAGATACGCAGTATTTT.

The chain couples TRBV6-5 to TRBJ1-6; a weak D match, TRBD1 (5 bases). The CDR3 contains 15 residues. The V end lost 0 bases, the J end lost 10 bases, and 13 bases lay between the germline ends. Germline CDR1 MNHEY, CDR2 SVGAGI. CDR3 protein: CASSYSPLGRSPLHF. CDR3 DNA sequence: TGTGCCAGCAGTTACTCGCCGTTGGGGCGGTCACCCCTCCACTTT.

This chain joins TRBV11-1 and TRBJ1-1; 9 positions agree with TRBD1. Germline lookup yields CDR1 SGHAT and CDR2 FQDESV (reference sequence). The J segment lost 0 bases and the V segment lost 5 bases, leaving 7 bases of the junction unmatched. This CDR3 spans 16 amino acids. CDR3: CASSRTGEGMNTEAFF. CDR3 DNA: TGTGCCAGCAGCCGGACAGGGGAAGGGATGAACACTGAAGCTTTCTTT.

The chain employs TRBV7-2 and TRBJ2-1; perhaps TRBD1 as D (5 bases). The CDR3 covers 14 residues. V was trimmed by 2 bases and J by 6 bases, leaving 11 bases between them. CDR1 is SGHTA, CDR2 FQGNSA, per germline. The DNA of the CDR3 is TGTGCCAGCAGCTTACGTGGGGCGCGCAATGAGCAGTTCTTC. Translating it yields CASSLRGARNEQFF.

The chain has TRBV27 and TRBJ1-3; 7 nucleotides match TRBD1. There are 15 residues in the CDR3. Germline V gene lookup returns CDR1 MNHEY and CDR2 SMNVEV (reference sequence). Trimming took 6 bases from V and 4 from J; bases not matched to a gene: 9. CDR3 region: CASRLTGNSGNTIYF. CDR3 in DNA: TGTGCCAGCAGGCTGACAGGGAATAGCGGAAACACCATATATTTT.

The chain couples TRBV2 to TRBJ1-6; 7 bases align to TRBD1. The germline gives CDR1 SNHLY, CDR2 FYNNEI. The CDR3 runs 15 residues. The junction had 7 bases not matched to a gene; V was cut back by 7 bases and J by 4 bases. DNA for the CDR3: TGTGCCAGCACCCCACAGGGGTCGTATAATTCACCCCTCCACTTT. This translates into CASTPQGSYNSPLHF.

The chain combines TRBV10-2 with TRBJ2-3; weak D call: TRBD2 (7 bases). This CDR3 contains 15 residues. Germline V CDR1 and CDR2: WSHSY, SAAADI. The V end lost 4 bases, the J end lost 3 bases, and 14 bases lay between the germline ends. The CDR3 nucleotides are TGCGCCAGCAGTGTAGGGGGGGGCAAAACAGATACGCAGTATTTT. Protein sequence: CASSVGGGKTDTQYF.

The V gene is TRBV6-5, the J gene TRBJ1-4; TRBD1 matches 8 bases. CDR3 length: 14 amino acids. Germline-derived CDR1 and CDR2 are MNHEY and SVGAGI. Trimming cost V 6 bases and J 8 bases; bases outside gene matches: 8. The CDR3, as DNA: TGTGCCAGCAGAAATGACAGGGGAAAGGAAAAACTGTTTTTT. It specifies CASRNDRGKEKLFF.

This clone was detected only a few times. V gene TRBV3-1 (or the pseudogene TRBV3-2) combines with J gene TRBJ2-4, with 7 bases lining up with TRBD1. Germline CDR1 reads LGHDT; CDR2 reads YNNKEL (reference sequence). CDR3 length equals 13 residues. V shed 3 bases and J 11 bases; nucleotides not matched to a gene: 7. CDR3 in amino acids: CASSQETGTVQYF. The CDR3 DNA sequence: TGTGCCAGCAGCCAGGAAACAGGGACAGTTCAGTACTTC.

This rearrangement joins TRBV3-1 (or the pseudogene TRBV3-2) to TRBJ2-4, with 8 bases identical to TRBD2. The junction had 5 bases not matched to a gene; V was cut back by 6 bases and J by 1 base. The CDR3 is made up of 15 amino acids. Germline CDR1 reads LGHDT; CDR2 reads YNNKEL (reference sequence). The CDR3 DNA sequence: TGTGCCAGCAGAACAGCGGGAGAGGCCAAAAACATTCAGTACTTC. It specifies CASRTAGEAKNIQYF.